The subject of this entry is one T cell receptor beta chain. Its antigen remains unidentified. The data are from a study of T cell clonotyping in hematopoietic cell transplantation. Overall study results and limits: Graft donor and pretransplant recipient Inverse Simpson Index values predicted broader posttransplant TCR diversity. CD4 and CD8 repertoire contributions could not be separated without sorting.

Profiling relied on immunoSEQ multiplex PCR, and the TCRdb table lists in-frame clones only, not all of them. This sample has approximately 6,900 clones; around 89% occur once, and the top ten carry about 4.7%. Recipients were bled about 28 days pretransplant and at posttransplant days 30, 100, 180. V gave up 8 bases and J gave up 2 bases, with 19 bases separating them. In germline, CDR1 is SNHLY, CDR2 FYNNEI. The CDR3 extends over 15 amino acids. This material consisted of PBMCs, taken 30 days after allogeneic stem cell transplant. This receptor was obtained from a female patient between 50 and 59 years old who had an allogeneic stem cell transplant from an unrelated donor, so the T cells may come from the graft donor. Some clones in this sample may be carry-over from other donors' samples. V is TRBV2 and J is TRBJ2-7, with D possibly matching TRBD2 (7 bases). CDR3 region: CASRLRVGGPYEQYF. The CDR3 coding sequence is TGTGCCAGCCGTCTACGCGTCGGGGGGCCCTACGAGCAGTACTTC.